This paragraph reports one T cell receptor (beta chain). The protocol was immunoSEQ multiplex PCR, while the TCRdb copy is restricted to in-frame clones and leaves out a portion. The table includes about 62,000 clones, about 89% detected once. This sample is drawn from a study of T cell changes during pregnancy in multiple sclerosis. The germline gives CDR1 SGHRS, CDR2 YFSETQ. This CDR3 has 15 amino acids. After removal of 9 bases from V and 1 base from J, the junction contained 10 bases not matched to a gene. The specimen comprised peripheral blood, sampled in the first trimester of pregnancy. The origin of this receptor is a female donor with multiple sclerosis, enrolled in a pregnancy study. The rearrangement joins TRBV5-1 to TRBJ1-1, with TRBD1 identical over 9 bases. CDR3 bases: TGCGCCACCGGGCCAGGACAGGGGTCGAACACTGAAGCTTTCTTT. It translates to CATGPGQGSNTEAFF.